This T cell receptor (beta chain) was profiled in a study of T cells in Graves' hyperthyroidism and ophthalmopathy. Whole-study findings and limits: Progression to ophthalmopathy was predicted a median of roughly seven months early.

CDR1 is MGHRA, CDR2 YSYEKL, per germline. The ends lost 4 bases at V and 2 bases at J; junction bases unmatched: 5. The CDR3 is 14 residues long. This clonotype was found many times. As yet, its antigen is unknown. Researchers defined stable Graves' hyperthyroidism as no ophthalmopathy progression within 18 months. The study left out patients who had uncontrolled infection, other autoimmune disease, pregnancy or lactation. Amplification of TCR beta CDR3 regions was performed using RNA transcripts as template. When the TCR CDR3 underwent first-round RT-PCR, the HTBI primer set was used. TCRdb reanalysed the multiplex PCR reads using MiXCR and keeps one entry per CDR3 protein. The sample consists of some 460,000 distinct CDR3 sequences, around a sixth of them appearing once.

The sample taken for sequencing was blood. The clonotype was recovered from a woman aged 18-29 years with Graves' hyperthyroidism. This sequence joins TRBV4-1 and TRBJ2-7; TRBD2 matches 7 bases. The CDR3 is CASSPSGWAYEQYF. DNA of the CDR3: TGCGCCAGCAGCCCTAGCGGCTGGGCCTACGAGCAGTACTTC.